This TCR beta chain emerged from a study of vaccination effects on CD4 cells after COVID-19. Profiling relied on immunoSEQ multiplex PCR, and the TCRdb table lists in-frame clones only, not all of them. The table records 45,000 to 60,000 clones, roughly 76% of them present only once. Findings of the study overall: Late after vaccination, infection- and vaccine-induced clones showed marked clonal contraction.

The CDR3 length is 14 residues. CDR1 and CDR2 from the germline V gene are SGHTA and FQGTGA. V lost 1 base and J 8 bases, leaving 14 bases between the germline ends. As concerns this clone: As yet, its antigen is unknown.

Isolating CD4+ T cells followed about 11 days of culture. The starting material was CD4+ T cells from PBMCs cultured without peptide, obtained before COVID-19 vaccination. This TCR derives from a human donor who had a prior SARS-CoV-2 infection. This chain joins TRBV7-3 and TRBJ1-2; the D is unclear. Here the CDR3 reads CASSLSSAGMGYTF. CDR3 nucleotides: TGTGCCAGCAGCTTAAGTTCCGCCGGGATGGGCTACACCTTC.